These 25 T cell receptor beta chains were sequenced from one sample in a study of regulatory T cells in long-lasting Graves disease. The time point: persistent/refractory GD, antithyroid drugs over 5 years with positive TRAb. PBMC RNA served as the TCR library source. iRepertoire HTBI primers and Arm-PCR of CDR3 regions built TCR beta libraries. TCRdb reprocessed the multiplex PCR reads via MiXCR and lists one record per CDR3 protein. The sample has 600,000 to 850,000 distinct CDR3 sequences; 25% to 30% are singletons. Sequencing was performed on peripheral blood mononuclear cells (PBMCs), taken when the disease was refractory, from a patient treated with antithyroid drugs. These receptors all come from a female donor with Graves disease.

This clonotype was seen many times. The V and J genes are TRBV13 and TRBJ2-5; possible D gene TRBD2, 5 bases. The V gene's germline CDR1 is PRHDT and CDR2 FYEKMQ (reference sequence). V dropped 5 bases and J dropped 0 bases, with 10 bases sitting between them. This CDR3 has 14 amino acids. CDR3 sequence (DNA): TGTGCCAGCAGCCTGACACTAGACCAAGAGACCCAGTACTTC. This encodes CASSLTLDQETQYF.

This clonotype was counted a few times. The chain carries TRBV19 and TRBJ1-4; D is undetermined. The germline gives CDR1 LNHDA, CDR2 SQIVND (reference sequence). Trimming left V 3 bases short and J 8 bases short, with 16 bases between. The CDR3 has 15 residues. The CDR3 loop reads CASSMTSILMEKLFF. As DNA, the CDR3 is TGTGCCAGTAGTATGACCAGCATTTTGATGGAAAAACTGTTTTTT.

This clonotype was detected many times. This chain links TRBV20-1 with TRBJ1-2; D remains ambiguous. Germline V lookup: CDR1 DFQATT, CDR2 SNEGSKA (reference sequence). V gave up 6 bases and J gave up 4 bases, with 15 bases separating them. The CDR3 totals 13 residues. This chain's CDR3 is CSARKDPIYGYTF. The CDR3 bases are TGCAGTGCCAGGAAGGACCCGATCTATGGCTACACCTTC.

V and J are TRBV14 and TRBJ1-1, with D maybe TRBD1 (6 bases). This CDR3 is built from 16 residues. The germline gives CDR1 SGHDN, CDR2 FVKESK. Trimming left V 5 bases short and J 1 base short, with 17 bases between. CDR3 sequence (DNA): TGTGCCAGCAGCGACCGAGTGAGGGGGGCGAACACTGAAGCTTTCTTT. Amino acid sequence: CASSDRVRGANTEAFF.

V gene TRBV20-1 combines with J gene TRBJ1-6, with 8 positions matching TRBD1. Per germline, CDR1 DFQATT and CDR2 SNEGSKA (reference sequence). This CDR3 has 14 residues. V lost 6 bases and J lost 7; bases outside the gene matches: 8. The chain's CDR3 is CSATSGQENSPLHF. In DNA, the CDR3 is TGCAGTGCAACCTCGGGACAGGAAAATTCACCCCTCCACTTT.

This clonotype was picked up one time. A much larger clone sits a single nucleotide away, making a read error possible. The chain links TRBV12-3 or TRBV12-4 to TRBJ1-1; D unresolved. V lost 7 bases, J lost 5 bases, and 20 bases lay in between. The CDR3 is 15 amino acids. The CDR3 here is CASNLDTRARTEAFF. The CDR3 DNA sequence: TGTGCCAGCAACCTAGATACAAGGGCGCGAACTGAAGCTTTCTTT.

The genes are TRBV20-1 and TRBJ1-5; a weak D match, TRBD1 (6 bases). The CDR3 contains 14 residues. V was cut by 2 bases and J by 10 bases, with 18 bases left in between. Germline lookup yields CDR1 DFQATT and CDR2 SNEGSKA (reference sequence). This CDR3 reads CSARPPGAGQPQHF. The CDR3 DNA follows: TGCAGTGCTAGACCCCCGGGGGCGGGGCAACCCCAGCATTTT.

This rearrangement joins TRBV18 to TRBJ1-6, with D tentatively TRBD1 (6 bases). V lost 5 bases and J 4 bases, leaving 9 bases between the germline ends. Germline V CDR1 and CDR2: KGHSH, LQKENI. This CDR3 has 14 amino acids. The CDR3 DNA sequence: TGTGCCAGCTCAGCTCAGGGGTATAATTCACCCCTCCACTTT. Residues: CASSAQGYNSPLHF.

The chain is built from TRBV6-1 and TRBJ2-2; 12 bases are a match to TRBD2. Losses at the gene ends were 7 bases for V and 5 bases for J; bases not matched to a gene: 11. This CDR3 contains 17 residues. The germline gives CDR1 MNHNS, CDR2 SASEGT. The CDR3 region has the DNA TGTGCCAGCAAAGGCGAAGTAGGACTAGCGGGGACCGGGGAGCTGTTTTTT. Its protein is CASKGEVGLAGTGELFF.

This clonotype appeared a few times. J is TRBJ1-6 and V is TRBV25-1; D not resolved. V was clipped by 4 bases and J by 11 bases, with 9 bases between them. CDR3 length: 12 amino acids. CDR1 is MGHDK and CDR2 is SYGVNS in the germline V gene. CDR3 amino acids: CASSAHRAPLHF. The CDR3, as DNA: TGTGCCAGCAGTGCACATAGGGCACCCCTCCACTTT. The full variable domain, its missing parts supplied by reference TRBV25-1 and TRBJ1-6, is EADIYQTPRYLVIGTGKKITLECSQTMGHDKMYWYQQDPGMELHLIHYSYGVNSTEKGDLSSESTVSRIRTEHFPLTLESARPSHTSQYLCASSAHRAPLHFGNGTRLTVT.

This clonotype was counted ten times or more. The chain links TRBV30 to TRBJ1-2; 8 nucleotides line up with TRBD1. V dropped 4 bases and J dropped 7; count of bases not matched to a gene: 14. The CDR3 spans 15 residues. The V gene's germline CDR1 is GTSNPN and CDR2 SVGIG (reference sequence). CDR3 region: CAWKRDRTHNAGYTF. The CDR3 DNA sequence: TGTGCCTGGAAGAGGGACAGGACACACAACGCTGGCTACACCTTC. Full variable domain (remainder filled in from reference TRBV30 and TRBJ1-2): SQTIHQWPATLVQPVGSPLSLECTVEGTSNPNLYWYRQAAGRGLQLLFYSVGIGQISSEVPQNLSASRPQDRQFILSSKKLLLSDSGFYLCAWKRDRTHNAGYTFGSGTRLTVV.

The chain joins TRBV12-3 or TRBV12-4 to TRBJ2-1; 10 nucleotides align to TRBD1. This CDR3 region has 14 residues. V lost 2 bases to trimming and J lost 7 bases; unmatched junction nucleotides: 2. CDR3 in amino acids: CASSLWTGGNEQFF. In DNA, the CDR3 is TGTGCCAGCAGTTTATGGACAGGGGGTAATGAGCAGTTCTTC.

This clonotype has at least ten counts. The V gene is TRBV10-3, the J gene TRBJ2-7; TRBD1 agrees at 9 bases. Looked up from germline, CDR1 is ENHRY and CDR2 is SYGVKD. CDR3 size: 13 residues. V lost 4 bases and J lost 6; bases outside the gene matches: 4. The CDR3 sequence is CAISGGQGGEQYF. The DNA for the CDR3 is TGTGCCATCAGTGGGGGACAGGGTGGCGAGCAGTACTTC.

This clonotype has a count of ten or more. This chain links TRBV11-2 with TRBJ1-1; D not certain. CDR3 size: 12 residues. Trimming removed 2 bases from V and 4 bases from J, with 5 bases in between. Germline CDR1 is SGHAT and CDR2 is FQNNGV. CDR3 nucleotide sequence: TGTGCCAGCAGCTTATTGCCCACTGAAGCTTTCTTT. Translating it yields CASSLLPTEAFF.

This chain connects TRBV25-1 to TRBJ1-2; TRBD1 aligns across 7 bases. The V and J ends lost 8 bases and 3 bases, in that order; junction bases with no gene match: 15. CDR1 and CDR2 from the germline V gene are MGHDK and SYGVNS. CDR3 size: 16 residues. The CDR3 loop is CASRTNRGQEDYGYTF. The CDR3, as DNA: TGTGCCAGCCGGACGAACAGGGGCCAGGAGGACTATGGCTACACCTTC.

Comment on this clonotype: A junction end diverges from the germline sequence, so it may reflect a read error. This chain uses TRBV12-3 or TRBV12-4 with TRBJ2-7, with TRBD1 matching 12 bases. CDR3 length equals 14 residues. CDR3 in amino acids: CASSPGQGAYERYF. CDR3 nucleotide sequence: TGTGCCAGCAGTCCGGGACAGGGGGCTTACGAGCGGTACTTC.

This clonotype was seen ten or more times. The chain is built from TRBV12-3 or TRBV12-4 and TRBJ1-1; D uncertain. Trimming cost V 3 bases and J 4 bases, with 6 bases left between them. The CDR3 is 12 residues long. The CDR3 sequence: CASSFGRTEAFF. The CDR3 DNA sequence: TGTGCCAGCAGTTTTGGACGCACTGAAGCTTTCTTT.

This sequence joins TRBV11-1 and TRBJ1-6; no definite D call. Germline lookup yields CDR1 SGHAT and CDR2 FQDESV (reference sequence). V dropped 10 bases and J dropped 0 bases, with 7 bases sitting between them. This CDR3 contains 13 residues. CDR3 amino acids: CANRSSYNSPLHF. The CDR3 DNA follows: TGTGCCAACAGAAGCTCCTATAATTCACCCCTCCACTTT.

This chain uses TRBV5-5 with TRBJ1-1; D call uncertain. CDR3 length equals 16 residues. The ends were cut back, 4 bases at V and 1 base at J, with 17 bases in the middle. Germline V gene data show CDR1 as SGHKS and CDR2 as YYEKEE (reference sequence). CDR3 DNA: TGTGCCAGCAGCCCCCGCGAAGGAGTGGCGAACACTGAAGCTTTCTTT. It translates to CASSPREGVANTEAFF.

This clonotype has just a few counts. The gene calls are TRBV6-1 and TRBJ1-5, with a possible D match to TRBD1 (5 bases). V was shortened by 5 bases and J by 4 bases, with 15 bases between the two germline ends. Germline assignment: CDR1 MNHNS and CDR2 SASEGT. This CDR3 region has 15 residues. CDR3 protein: CASSQRGAVNQPQHF. CDR3 DNA: TGTGCCAGCAGTCAACGAGGGGCGGTAAATCAGCCCCAGCATTTT.

V gene TRBV20-1 combines with J gene TRBJ1-1, with a tentative D call TRBD1 (5 bases). Deletions cut 1 base from V and 0 bases from J, with 12 bases between. The CDR3 has 15 residues. Per the germline V gene, CDR1 is DFQATT and CDR2 is SNEGSKA (reference sequence). The DNA for the CDR3 is TGCAGTGCTAGAGGAAGGAGGGGCGTGAACACTGAAGCTTTCTTT. Residues: CSARGRRGVNTEAFF.

The V and J genes are TRBV20-1 and TRBJ2-3, with 11 bases that match TRBD2. J was trimmed by 2 bases and V by 6 bases; bases with no gene match: 10. This CDR3 spans 16 amino acids. CDR1 and CDR2 (germline): DFQATT, SNEGSKA (reference sequence). Here the CDR3 reads CSAWEPGLAATDTQYF. CDR3 in DNA: TGCAGTGCATGGGAACCGGGACTAGCGGCCACAGATACGCAGTATTTT.

The V and J genes are TRBV29-1 and TRBJ2-7; possibly TRBD1 or TRBD2 for D (6 bases each). In germline, CDR1 is SQVTM, CDR2 ANQGSEA. The CDR3 is 14 residues long. V was clipped by 6 bases and J by 4 bases, with 19 bases between them. CDR3 region: CSVGLGTRSYEQYF. As DNA, the CDR3 is TGCAGCGTGGGACTTGGGACACGATCTTACGAGCAGTACTTC.

CDR3 region: CASSQYSETEAFF. The CDR3 DNA reads TGTGCCAGCAGCCAATATTCAGAAACTGAAGCTTTCTTT. The V gene is TRBV3-1, the J gene TRBJ1-1; D not resolved. The CDR3 covers 13 residues. Trimming shortened V by 2 bases and J by 5 bases, and 9 bases separated the two germline ends. Germline values: CDR1 LGHDT, CDR2 YNNKEL (reference sequence).

The V and J genes are TRBV19 and TRBJ1-3, with a tentative D call TRBD1 (6 bases). The ends were cut back, 0 bases at V and 0 bases at J, with 12 bases in the middle. The CDR3 consists of 17 residues. Germline V gives CDR1 LNHDA, CDR2 SQIVND (reference sequence). CDR3 residues: CASSIDGTSYSGNTIYF. The CDR3 region has the DNA TGTGCCAGTAGTATAGACGGGACATCCTACTCTGGAAACACCATATATTTT.